This TCR beta chain came from a study of blood T cell repertoires in COVID-19. Study summary: Samples representing acute and convalescent COVID-19 were sourced from the United States, Italy and Spain. PBMCs, B-cell-depleted T cells, or T cells provided the cDNA or gDNA that made up the material.

Recruited during active infection, patients (from Seattle) were subsequently followed longitudinally. Trimming stripped 3 bases from V and 6 bases from J, with 5 bases between. Germline values: CDR1 MNHEY, CDR2 SMNVEV (reference sequence). The CDR3 sequence is 12 residues long. Per the original data handling: It was from reference gene primer amplification that nucleated cell counts were estimated. Data came from immunoSEQ multiplex PCR; TCRdb stores just in-frame clones and leaves some out. V, J and clone size were drawn from that table, and D and trimming were deduced from the DNA. The sample lists roughly 140,000 clones, approximately 83% occurring once.

Sequencing used peripheral blood. This sequence originates from a woman in her fifties or sixties with COVID-19, enrolled during active disease. The chain uses TRBV27 and TRBJ2-2, with TRBD1 as a possible D gene (5 bases). The CDR3 nucleotides are TGTGCCAGCAGTTTCAGGGCCGGGGAGCTGTTTTTT. Protein: CASSFRAGELFF.